Listed below are T cell receptor beta chains from one sample, sequenced in a study of Ad26.COV2.S vaccination and SARS-CoV-2 variants. The method was immunoSEQ multiplex PCR; TCRdb's version includes in-frame clones alone and lacks a portion of them. Here the sample spans 350,000 to 500,000 clones, around 90% being singletons. This specimen was peripheral blood, taken in a trial of Ad26.COV2.S vaccine versus placebo. Receptor source: a person between 18 and 59 years old who received the Ad26.COV2.S COVID-19 vaccine or a placebo. Each CDR3 is given with its conserved first and last residue. The D gene is left open where the match is weak. Size tells how often a clone was seen (once, few, many) or the class of an expanded clone, and some rows leave it out.

clone size: once
V gene: TRBV9
D gene: -
J gene: TRBJ2-7
CDR3 DNA: TGTGCCAGCAGCGCGGGGAGGGGGAACGACTACGAGCAGTACTTC
CDR3 protein: CASSAGRGNDYEQYF

clone size: -
V gene: TRBV27
D gene: -
J gene: TRBJ1-4
CDR3 DNA: TGTGCCAGCAGTTTATCAGCCAGGGGCAATGAAAAACTGTTTTTT
CDR3 protein: CASSLSARGNEKLFF

clone size: -
V gene: TRBV27
D gene: TRBD2
J gene: TRBJ2-2
CDR3 DNA: TGTGCCAGCAGTTTATTCGCTAGCGGAGGGAACACCGGGGAGCTGTTTTTT
CDR3 protein: CASSLFASGGNTGELFF

clone size: -
V gene: TRBV10-3
D gene: -
J gene: TRBJ2-1
CDR3 DNA: TGTGCCATCAGTGAAAGGCAGGGGAACAATGAGCAGTTCTTC
CDR3 protein: CAISERQGNNEQFF

clone size: -
V gene: TRBV30
D gene: -
J gene: TRBJ2-2
CDR3 DNA: TGTGCCCGACAGGTTACGAACACCGGGGAGCTGTTTTTT
CDR3 protein: CARQVTNTGELFF

clone size: -
V gene: TRBV12-3/TRBV12-4
D gene: -
J gene: TRBJ1-3
CDR3 DNA: TGTGCCAGCAGCTGGTATTCTGGAAACACCATATATTTT
CDR3 protein: CASSWYSGNTIYF

clone size: -
V gene: TRBV6-5
D gene: -
J gene: TRBJ2-1
CDR3 DNA: TGTGCCAGCAGTTACTTGGCAGGCGCCTACAATGAGCAGTTCTTC
CDR3 protein: CASSYLAGAYNEQFF

clone size: once
V gene: TRBV21-1
D gene: -
J gene: TRBJ2-7
CDR3 DNA: TGTGCCAGAATAGCGGGAGAGGCGTACACACCCTCCTACGAGCAGTACTTC
CDR3 protein: CARIAGEAYTPSYEQYF

clone size: -
V gene: TRBV4-3
D gene: -
J gene: TRBJ2-2
CDR3 DNA: TGCGCCAGCAGCCAAGATCCTTCCCCGGCCGGGGAGCTGTTTTTT
CDR3 protein: CASSQDPSPAGELFF

clone size: -
V gene: TRBV7-2
D gene: -
J gene: TRBJ2-5
CDR3 DNA: TGTGCCAGCAGCCATCAAGGCGTGGGGGGAGAGACCCAGTACTTC
CDR3 protein: CASSHQGVGGETQYF

clone size: -
V gene: TRBV4-2
D gene: TRBD2
J gene: TRBJ2-1
CDR3 DNA: TGTGCCAGCAGCCAAGATGCGGGAGGCCCGTACAATGAGCAGTTCTTC
CDR3 protein: CASSQDAGGPYNEQFF

clone size: -
V gene: TRBV25-1
D gene: -
J gene: TRBJ1-2
CDR3 DNA: TGTGCCAGCAGCCAAGGGGGGTATGGCTACACCTTC
CDR3 protein: CASSQGGYGYTF

clone size: once
V gene: TRBV7-6
D gene: -
J gene: TRBJ2-1
CDR3 DNA: TGTGCCAGCAGCTTAGAAGGCGGGACTTACAATGAGCAGTTCTTC
CDR3 protein: CASSLEGGTYNEQFF

clone size: -
V gene: TRBV2
D gene: -
J gene: TRBJ1-2
CDR3 DNA: TGTGCCAGCAGGATAGGGACCAGGAGCTATGGCTACACCTTC
CDR3 protein: CASRIGTRSYGYTF

clone size: -
V gene: TRBV27
D gene: -
J gene: TRBJ2-1
CDR3 DNA: TGTGCCAGCAGTAGGGGGTCGTCCTACAATGAGCAGTTCTTC
CDR3 protein: CASSRGSSYNEQFF

clone size: -
V gene: TRBV15
D gene: -
J gene: TRBJ1-5
CDR3 DNA: TGTGCCACCAGCAGATTCAGGGGCAATCAGCCCCAGCATTTT
CDR3 protein: CATSRFRGNQPQHF

clone size: -
V gene: TRBV14
D gene: -
J gene: TRBJ2-7
CDR3 DNA: TGTGCCAGCAGCCAGGTGATTGGTCGGGACGAGCAGTACTTC
CDR3 protein: CASSQVIGRDEQYF